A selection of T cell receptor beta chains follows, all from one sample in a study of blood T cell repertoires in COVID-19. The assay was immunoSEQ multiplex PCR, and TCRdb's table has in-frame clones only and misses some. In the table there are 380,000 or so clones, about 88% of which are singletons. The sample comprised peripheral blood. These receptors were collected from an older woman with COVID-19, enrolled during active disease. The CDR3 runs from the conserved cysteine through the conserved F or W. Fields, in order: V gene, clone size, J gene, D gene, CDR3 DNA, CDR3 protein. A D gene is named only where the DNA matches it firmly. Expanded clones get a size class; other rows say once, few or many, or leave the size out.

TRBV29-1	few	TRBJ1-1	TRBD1	TGCAGCGTTGGGAGGGGGCAAGCTTTCTTT	CSVGRGQAFF
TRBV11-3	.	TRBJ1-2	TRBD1	TGTGCCAGCAGCTTATCACAGGGGGCGCATGGCTACACCTTC	CASSLSQGAHGYTF
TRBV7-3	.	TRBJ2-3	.	TGTGCCAGCAGCTTAGGACGGGGAGATACGCAGTATTTT	CASSLGRGDTQYF
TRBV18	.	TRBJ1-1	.	TGTGCCAGCTCACCCCGGGAGGGGACTGAAGCTTTCTTT	CASSPREGTEAFF
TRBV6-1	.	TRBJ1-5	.	TGTGCCAGCAGTGAAATTAGTCATCAGCCCCAGCATTTT	CASSEISHQPQHF
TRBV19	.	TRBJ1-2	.	TGTGCCAGTAGTCGGGACGGACCAGGGAGGGGCTACACCTTC	CASSRDGPGRGYTF
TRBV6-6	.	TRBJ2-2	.	TGTGCCAGCAGTTTACTAGGGGGGGCTTACGCCGGGGAGCTGTTTTTT	CASSLLGGAYAGELFF
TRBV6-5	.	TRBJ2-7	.	TGTGCCAGCAGTTTAGGGGACTCTTACGAGCAGTACTTC	CASSLGDSYEQYF
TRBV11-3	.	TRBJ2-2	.	TGTGCCAGCAGCTTAGAAACGGGAACCGGGGAGCTGTTTTTT	CASSLETGTGELFF
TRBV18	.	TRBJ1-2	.	TGTGCCAGCTCCCGGGGGGAGGACTATGGCTACACCTTC	CASSRGEDYGYTF
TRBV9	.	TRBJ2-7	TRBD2	TGTGCCAGCAGCCGAGAGGGAGGGGAGCAGTACTTC	CASSREGGEQYF
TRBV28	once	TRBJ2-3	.	TGTGCCAGCAGTCCTGGTACGGCAGGGGCAGATACGCAGTATTTT	CASSPGTAGADTQYF
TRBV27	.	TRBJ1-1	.	TGTGCCAGCAGTCCCCGGGGCAGGGTAGCGGGTACTGAAGCTTTCTTT	CASSPRGRVAGTEAFF
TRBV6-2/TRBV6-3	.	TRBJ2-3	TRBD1	TGTGCCAGCAGGTACCAAGCATCGACAGGGAAGGATACGCAGTATTTT	CASRYQASTGKDTQYF
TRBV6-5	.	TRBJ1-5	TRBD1	TGTGCCAGCAGCCGAGGGGGCGCAGTCGGTCAGCCCCAGCATTTT	CASSRGGAVGQPQHF
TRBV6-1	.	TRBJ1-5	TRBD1	TGTGCCAGCAGTGAACGACCGCCGGACAGGGTGAGCAATCAGCCCCAGCATTTT	CASSERPPDRVSNQPQHF
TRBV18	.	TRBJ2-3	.	TGTGCCAGCTCACCGGGGGCCTCCACAGATACGCAGTATTTT	CASSPGASTDTQYF
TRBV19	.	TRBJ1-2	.	TGTGCCAGTAGCGGCTGGGGGGGAGATGGCTACACCTTC	CASSGWGGDGYTF
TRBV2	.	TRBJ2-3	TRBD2	TGTGCCAGCAAACGGGGGGGCTTTGGCACAGATACGCAGTATTTT	CASKRGGFGTDTQYF
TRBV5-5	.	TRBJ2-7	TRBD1	TGTGCCAGCAGCAATCCATGGGACAGGGGGCGCAATACCGAGCAGTACTTC	CASSNPWDRGRNTEQYF
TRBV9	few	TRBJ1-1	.	TGTGCCAGCAGCGTAGACTCGCGGAAGGCTATGAACACTGAAGCTTTCTTT	CASSVDSRKAMNTEAFF
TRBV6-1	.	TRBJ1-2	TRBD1	TGTGCCAGCAGTGAGGGACAGAACTATGGCTACACCTTC	CASSEGQNYGYTF
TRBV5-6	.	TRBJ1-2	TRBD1	TGTGCCAGCAGCTTGGGTTGGGACAGCCCCTTGGGCTACACCTTC	CASSLGWDSPLGYTF
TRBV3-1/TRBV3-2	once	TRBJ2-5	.	TGTGCCACTTCGAGGAGGGGCACACCGGGGGAGACCCAGTACTTC	CATSRRGTPGETQYF
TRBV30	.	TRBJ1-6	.	TGTGCCTGGAGTGTTGTGGACAGAGATAATTCACCCCTCCACTTT	CAWSVVDRDNSPLHF
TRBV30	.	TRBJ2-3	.	TGTGCCTGGAGTGTAGGCGGGGATACGCAGTATTTT	CAWSVGGDTQYF
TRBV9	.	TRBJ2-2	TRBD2	TGTGCCAGCAGCCCAACTAGCGGGGGGGCCGGGGAGCTGTTTTTT	CASSPTSGGAGELFF
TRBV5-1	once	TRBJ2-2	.	TGCGCCAGCCACCGTCCCGGGGGCACCGGGGAGCTGTTTTTT	CASHRPGGTGELFF
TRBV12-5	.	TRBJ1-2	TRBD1	TGTGCTAGTGGTTTGGACGGACAGGGACCCTATGGCTACACCTTC	CASGLDGQGPYGYTF
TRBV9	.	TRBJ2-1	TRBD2	TGTGCCAGCAGCGGAAGCGGGGGGGCCTGGAATGAGCAGTTCTTC	CASSGSGGAWNEQFF
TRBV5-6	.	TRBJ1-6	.	TGTGCCAGCAGCCCCGGGTTTCACGGTAATTCACCCCTCCACTTT	CASSPGFHGNSPLHF
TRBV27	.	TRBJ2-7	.	TGTGCCACAGAGAGGGGTTTTTGGTCAGGGGCCGAGCAGTACTTC	CATERGFWSGAEQYF
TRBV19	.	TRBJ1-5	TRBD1	TGTGCCAGTAGTGGGACAGGGAACAATCAGCCCCAGCATTTT	CASSGTGNNQPQHF
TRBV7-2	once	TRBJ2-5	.	TGTGCCAGCAGCTTAGCCCCAGGCCAAGAGACCCAGTACTTC	CASSLAPGQETQYF
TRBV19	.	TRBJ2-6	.	TGTGCCACCACTTGGGGAGCTGGGGCCAACGTCCTGACTTTC	CATTWGAGANVLTF
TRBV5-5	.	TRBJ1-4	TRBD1	TGTGCCAGCAGCTCGCGGACAGGGTGGAGTGAAAAACTGTTTTTT	CASSSRTGWSEKLFF
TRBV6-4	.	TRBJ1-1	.	TGTGCCAGCAGTGACTCCCCCCGGGGCACTGAAGCTTTCTTT	CASSDSPRGTEAFF
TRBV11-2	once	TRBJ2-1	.	TGTGCCAGCAGCTCAGGGTGGGGGCAGAACAATGAGCAGTTCTTC	CASSSGWGQNNEQFF
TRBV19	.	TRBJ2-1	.	TGTGCCAGTAGCCCTGACAGCGTCTACAATGAGCAGTTCTTC	CASSPDSVYNEQFF
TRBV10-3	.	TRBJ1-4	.	TGTGCCATCAGTGAGTCGACACCCGGAGGAGGTGAAAAACTGTTTTTT	CAISESTPGGGEKLFF
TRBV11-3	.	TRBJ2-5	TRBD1	TGTGCCAGCAGCCCGAGGACAGGGACTCGGGAGACCCAGTACTTC	CASSPRTGTRETQYF
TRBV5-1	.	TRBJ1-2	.	TGCGCCAGCAGTTACACCGGGACAAGCAACTATGGCTACACCTTC	CASSYTGTSNYGYTF
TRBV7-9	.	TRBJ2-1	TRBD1	TGTGCCAGCACCACCTACGCCGGGACAGGGACTTACAATGAGCAGTTCTTC	CASTTYAGTGTYNEQFF
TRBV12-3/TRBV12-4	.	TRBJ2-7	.	TGTGCCAGCAGTCCCTGGGGACTTAACGAGCAGTACTTC	CASSPWGLNEQYF
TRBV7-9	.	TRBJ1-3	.	TGTGCCAGCGATCGGGACTCTGGAAACACCATATATTTT	CASDRDSGNTIYF
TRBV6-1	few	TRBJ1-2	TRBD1	TGTGCCAGCAGTGAGATTACAGGGGTGGATGGCTACACCTTC	CASSEITGVDGYTF
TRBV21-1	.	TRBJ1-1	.	TGTGCCAGCAGCAGGGGCAGGACGAACACTGAAGCTTTCTTT	CASSRGRTNTEAFF
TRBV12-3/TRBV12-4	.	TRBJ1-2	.	TGTGCCAGCAGTTTGGGAGCTGGCTACACCTTC	CASSLGAGYTF
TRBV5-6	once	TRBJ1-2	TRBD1	TGTGCCAGCAGCTTCGACAGGGAGAACTATGGCTACACCTTC	CASSFDRENYGYTF
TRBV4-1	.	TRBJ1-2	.	TGCGCCAGCAGCCAAGGGGCAGGAACAGTCGCCTATGGCTACACCTTC	CASSQGAGTVAYGYTF
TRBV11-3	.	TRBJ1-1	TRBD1	TGTGCCAGCAGGGGGACAGGGGAAGGGGTTATGAACACTGAAGCTTTCTTT	CASRGTGEGVMNTEAFF
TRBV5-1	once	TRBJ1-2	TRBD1	TGCGCCAGCAGCACGGACAGGTCGGGTTTAGACTATGGCTACACCTTC	CASSTDRSGLDYGYTF
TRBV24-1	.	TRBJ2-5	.	TGTGCCACCAGTGCGGGGTCAAGAGAGACCCAGTACTTC	CATSAGSRETQYF
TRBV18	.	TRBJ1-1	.	TGTGCCAGCTCAACGTCAGGGGCAGGAAGCGCTGAAGCTTTCTTT	CASSTSGAGSAEAFF
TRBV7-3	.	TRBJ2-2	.	TGTGCCAGCAGTCGGGGGACCAACACCGGGGAGCTGTTTTTT	CASSRGTNTGELFF
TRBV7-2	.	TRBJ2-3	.	TGTGCCAGCAGCCCGGACAGAACCACAGATACGCAGTATTTT	CASSPDRTTDTQYF